Presented here are 8 T cell receptor beta chains from one specimen sequenced in a study of cytomegalovirus exposure and HLA in healthy donors. The PCR had 60 Vbeta and 13 Jbeta primers. Only in-frame clones appear in the TCRdb table, and some are missing; sequencing was by immunoSEQ multiplex PCR. This table holds 130,000 to 150,000 clones. The sample taken for sequencing was PBMCs. Receptors were obtained from a male donor in good health and CMV-seronegative.

The V and J genes are TRBV5-1 and TRBJ1-1, with 11 positions matching TRBD1. CDR3 length equals 15 residues. Trimming removed 0 bases from V and 5 bases from J; junction bases left unmatched: 3. Germline values: CDR1 SGHRS, CDR2 YFSETQ. CDR3 protein: CASSLVGQGGTEAFF. For the CDR3, the DNA is TGCGCCAGCAGCTTGGTGGGACAGGGGGGGACTGAAGCTTTCTTT. The full variable domain, completed using reference TRBV5-1 and TRBJ1-1, is KAGVTQTPRYLIKTRGQQVTLSCSPISGHRSVSWYQQTPGQGLQFLFEYFSETQRNKGNFPGRFSGRQFSNSRSEMNVSTLELGDSALYLCASSLVGQGGTEAFFGQGTRLTVV.

The rearrangement uses TRBV5-5 and TRBJ2-7; D might be TRBD2 (5 bases). The V gene's germline CDR1 is SGHKS and CDR2 YYEKEE (reference sequence). The CDR3 extends over 17 amino acids. Trimming took off 0 bases at V and 2 bases at J, with 18 bases between the two ends. DNA of the CDR3: TGTGCCAGCAGCTTGGCCGGCGGAGCGGATTTCACCTACGAGCAGTACTTC. Its protein product is CASSLAGGADFTYEQYF.

The rearrangement uses TRBV9 and TRBJ2-3, with D possibly TRBD2 on 7 matching bases. Germline V gene lookup returns CDR1 SGDLS and CDR2 YYNGEE. Trimming shortened V by 4 bases and J by 4 bases, and 22 bases separated the two germline ends. The CDR3 is made up of 17 amino acids. The CDR3 bases are TGTGCCAGCAGCCCCCTCATGTTGCGGGGGCCCGCAGATACGCAGTATTTT. Amino acids: CASSPLMLRGPADTQYF.

The genes are TRBV7-2 and TRBJ1-4; 11 bases agree with TRBD1. This CDR3 is built from 14 residues. V was pared by 1 base and J by 10 bases, with 2 bases of the junction left unmatched. The germline CDR1 and CDR2 sequences are SGHTA and FQGNSA. CDR3 region: CASSLGTGGGKLFF. The CDR3 bases are TGTGCCAGCAGCTTAGGGACAGGGGGCGGAAAACTGTTTTTT.

The gene calls are TRBV27 and TRBJ1-1; the match to TRBD1 covers 7 bases. Germline CDR1 and CDR2: MNHEY and SMNVEV (reference sequence). The CDR3 sequence is 16 residues long. Trimming took 6 bases from V and 4 from J; bases not matched to a gene: 14. The CDR3 loop is CASSARDRSFGTEAFF. For the CDR3, the DNA is TGTGCCAGCAGCGCCCGGGACAGATCGTTTGGCACTGAAGCTTTCTTT.

The chain uses TRBV7-2 and TRBJ1-5, with D maybe TRBD1 (5 bases). The germline V gene has CDR1 SGHTA and CDR2 FQGNSA. CDR3 length equals 15 residues. V was shortened by 2 bases and J by 1 base, with 9 bases between the two germline ends. CDR3 region: CASSLISGSNQPQHF. Written as DNA, the CDR3 is TGTGCCAGCAGCTTAATTTCAGGGAGCAATCAGCCCCAGCATTTT.

V is TRBV27 and J is TRBJ2-7; 9 nucleotides line up with TRBD1. CDR1 and CDR2 (germline): MNHEY, SMNVEV (reference sequence). This CDR3 spans 15 amino acids. With V trimmed by 0 bases and J by 7 bases, 7 bases remained unmatched. CDR3 in DNA: TGTGCCAGCAGTTTATCGGGACAGGGAACGCAAGAGCAGTACTTC. Translating it yields CASSLSGQGTQEQYF.

The V call is TRBV30, the J call TRBJ1-6; no clear D gene. Germline values: CDR1 GTSNPN, CDR2 SVGIG (reference sequence). The ends were cut back, 0 bases at V and 8 bases at J, with 14 bases in the middle. This CDR3 contains 15 residues. Written as DNA, the CDR3 is TGTGCCTGGAGTGTCCCGGGGAGGGTCCATTCACCCCTCCACTTT. As protein: CAWSVPGRVHSPLHF.